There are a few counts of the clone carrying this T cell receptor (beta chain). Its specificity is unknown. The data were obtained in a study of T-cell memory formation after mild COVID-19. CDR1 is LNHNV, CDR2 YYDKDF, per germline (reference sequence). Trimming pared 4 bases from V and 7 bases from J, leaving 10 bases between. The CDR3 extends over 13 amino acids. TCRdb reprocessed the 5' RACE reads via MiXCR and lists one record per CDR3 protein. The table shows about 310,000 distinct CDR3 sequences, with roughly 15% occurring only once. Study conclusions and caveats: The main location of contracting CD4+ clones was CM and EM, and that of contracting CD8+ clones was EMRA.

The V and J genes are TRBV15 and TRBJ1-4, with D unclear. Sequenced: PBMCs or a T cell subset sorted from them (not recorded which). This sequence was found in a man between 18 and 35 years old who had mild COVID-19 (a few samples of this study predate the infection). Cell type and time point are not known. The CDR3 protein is CATSKENTEKLFF. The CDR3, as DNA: TGTGCCACCAGCAAAGAGAATACTGAAAAACTGTTTTTT.